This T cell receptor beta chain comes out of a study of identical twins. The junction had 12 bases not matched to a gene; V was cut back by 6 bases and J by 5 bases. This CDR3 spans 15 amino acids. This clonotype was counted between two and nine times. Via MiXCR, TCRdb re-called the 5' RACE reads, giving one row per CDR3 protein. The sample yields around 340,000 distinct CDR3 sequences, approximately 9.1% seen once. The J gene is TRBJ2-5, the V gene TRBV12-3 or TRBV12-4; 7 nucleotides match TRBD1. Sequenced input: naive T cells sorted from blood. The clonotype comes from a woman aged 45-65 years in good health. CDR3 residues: CASRPTTGEGETQYF. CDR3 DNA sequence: TGTGCCAGCAGGCCGACTACAGGGGAAGGGGAGACCCAGTACTTC.